What follows are 21 T cell receptor beta chains derived from one specimen sequenced in a study of memory CD4+ T cells and cytomegalovirus serostatus. Single viable CD3+CD4+CD8-CD45RO+ cells were sorted as the memory CD4+ T cells. Generated by immunoSEQ multiplex PCR, the TCRdb table keeps only in-frame clones and is missing some. This sample carries over 45,000 clones, roughly 82% of them seen once, and the ten largest clones take approximately 0.44%. What was sequenced was memory CD4+ T cells from blood. The receptors come from an adult in good health and CMV-seronegative.

The gene calls are TRBV7-2 and TRBJ1-2; D not certain. CDR1 and CDR2 (germline): SGHTA, FQGNSA. Trimming shortened V by 4 bases and J by 4 bases, and 10 bases separated the two germline ends. The CDR3 is 13 amino acids. DNA for the CDR3: TGTGCCAGCAGCTACCCGGGATCCTATGGCTACACCTTC. It specifies CASSYPGSYGYTF.

This clone has a handful of counts. V and J are TRBV19 and TRBJ1-2, with 7 nucleotides matching TRBD1. The trim removed 1 base at V and 0 bases at J, leaving 2 bases unmatched. CDR3 length: 15 amino acids. CDR1 LNHDA and CDR2 SQIVND come from the germline V gene (reference sequence). As DNA, the CDR3 is TGTGCCAGTAGTATAGGAGGGGGCTCTAACTATGGCTACACCTTC. Translating it yields CASSIGGGSNYGYTF.

This chain links TRBV7-2 with TRBJ1-2; D is undetermined. CDR1 and CDR2 from the germline V gene are SGHTA and FQGNSA. With 5 bases removed from V and 1 base from J, the gap between germline ends came to 8 bases. CDR3 length: 13 residues. CDR3 loop: CASSPDYNYGYTF. In DNA, the CDR3 is TGTGCCAGCAGCCCGGATTATAACTATGGCTACACCTTC.

This sequence joins TRBV7-2 and TRBJ1-6; D uncertain. The CDR3 extends over 12 amino acids. The germline gives CDR1 SGHTA, CDR2 FQGNSA. V dropped 3 bases and J dropped 4 bases, with 1 base sitting between them. CDR3 sequence (DNA): TGTGCCAGCAGCTTTTATAATTCACCCCTCCACTTT. This codes for CASSFYNSPLHF.

The gene calls are TRBV14 and TRBJ2-5; no clear D. This CDR3 is 16 amino acids long. The V end was cut by 4 bases, the J end by 2 bases, with 17 bases between. The germline gives CDR1 SGHDN, CDR2 FVKESK. The CDR3 reads CASSRPGRLGQETQYF. The CDR3, as DNA: TGTGCCAGCAGCCGTCCAGGACGCCTTGGTCAAGAGACCCAGTACTTC.

This clone was recorded a few times. J is TRBJ1-1 and V is TRBV5-1; no firm D call. V lost 4 bases and J 4 bases, leaving 11 bases between the germline ends. The germline V gene has CDR1 SGHRS and CDR2 YFSETQ. The CDR3 loop spans 13 amino acids. The CDR3 DNA is TGCGCCAGCAGCGTCTGGGGTGGCACTGAAGCTTTCTTT. Translating it yields CASSVWGGTEAFF.

CDR3 sequence reads: CASSLDIPGELFF. DNA for the CDR3: TGCGCCAGCAGCCTCGATATACCCGGGGAGCTGTTTTTT. V gene TRBV5-1 combines with J gene TRBJ2-2; D gene uncertain. CDR3 length: 13 amino acids. From germline, CDR1 is SGHRS and CDR2 YFSETQ. Trimming stripped 4 bases from V and 6 bases from J, with 10 bases between.

This clone was seen a few times. The chain couples TRBV19 to TRBJ2-7; TRBD1 is a possible D gene (6 bases). Germline CDR1 and CDR2: LNHDA and SQIVND (reference sequence). This CDR3 comprises 14 residues. Trimming removed 2 bases from V and 5 bases from J, with 13 bases in between. CDR3 coding DNA: TGTGCCAGTAGTATAAGGGCAGGGGCCGACGAGCAGTACTTC. Translating it yields CASSIRAGADEQYF.

This clone came up a few times. This chain joins TRBV6-5 and TRBJ1-6; D uncertain. Trimming removed 0 bases at V and 10 bases at J, with 7 bases between. Germline V gives CDR1 MNHEY, CDR2 SVGAGI. The CDR3 totals 13 residues. The CDR3 protein is CASSYSQNSPLHF. Written as DNA, the CDR3 is TGTGCCAGCAGTTACTCCCAGAACTCACCCCTCCACTTT.

CDR3 DNA sequence: TGCGCCAGCAGCTTCGGCGGAAACTCTGGAAACACCATATATTTT. It specifies CASSFGGNSGNTIYF. V and J are TRBV5-1 and TRBJ1-3; D unclear. CDR1 is SGHRS and CDR2 is YFSETQ in the germline V gene. Trimming took off 2 bases at V and 0 bases at J, with 9 bases between the two ends. The length of the CDR3 is 15 residues.

The chain couples TRBV4-1 to TRBJ2-3; D not certain. Trimming left V 1 base short and J 3 bases short, with 14 bases between. This CDR3 region has 16 residues. Looked up from germline, CDR1 is MGHRA and CDR2 is YSYEKL. CDR3 amino acids: CASSQVNMGFTDTQYF. The CDR3 DNA sequence: TGCGCCAGCAGCCAAGTCAACATGGGGTTTACAGATACGCAGTATTTT.

The chain recombines TRBV9 with TRBJ1-1, with D perhaps matching TRBD1 (6 bases). The CDR3 covers 14 residues. V was pared by 3 bases and J by 3 bases, with 12 bases between. The V gene's germline CDR1 is SGDLS and CDR2 YYNGEE. CDR3 sequence: CASSALGGHTEAFF. Here the CDR3 DNA reads TGTGCCAGCAGCGCTTTAGGGGGGCACACTGAAGCTTTCTTT.

The chain is built from TRBV28 and TRBJ1-2; 10 nucleotides match TRBD1. CDR3 length: 14 residues. Looked up from germline, CDR1 is MDHEN and CDR2 is SYDVKM. The ends lost 4 bases at V and 8 bases at J; junction bases unmatched: 7. Here the CDR3 reads CASSSGQGTVGYTF. DNA for the CDR3: TGTGCCAGCAGTTCGGGACAGGGGACGGTAGGCTACACCTTC.

This clone was counted only a few times. The chain employs TRBV21-1 and TRBJ2-7. TRBV21-1 is marked as a pseudogene. This CDR3 has 13 amino acids. This chain's CDR3 is CASSTHRSYEQYF. The CDR3 nucleotides read TGTGCCAGCAGCACGCACCGCTCCTACGAGCAGTACTTC.

Here the CDR3 DNA reads TGTGCCAGCAGCTCCATAGCGCTATTCAATGAGCAGTTCTTC. Encoded protein: CASSSIALFNEQFF. The genes are TRBV11-2 and TRBJ2-1; possibly TRBD2 for D (5 bases). Germline CDR1 SGHAT, CDR2 FQNNGV. V was pared by 4 bases and J by 6 bases, with 13 bases between. This CDR3 is 14 amino acids long.

This clone was seen only once. This sequence joins TRBV6-5 and TRBJ2-3, with D hard to call. Per the germline V gene, CDR1 is MNHEY and CDR2 is SVGAGI. The germline V and J ends were trimmed by 6 bases and 0 bases, with 7 bases remaining between them. The CDR3 consists of 13 residues. The CDR3 here is CASSPLSTDTQYF. For the CDR3, the DNA is TGTGCCAGCAGCCCCCTGAGCACAGATACGCAGTATTTT.

The chain links TRBV2 to TRBJ1-3, with D possibly TRBD1 on 5 matching bases. This CDR3 spans 14 amino acids. Germline CDR1 SNHLY, CDR2 FYNNEI. V lost 3 bases to trimming and J lost 4 bases, with 10 bases between them. The CDR3 loop reads CASSDSGTGNTIYF. CDR3 sequence (DNA): TGTGCCAGCAGTGACTCGGGGACGGGAAACACCATATATTTT.

The V call is TRBV14, the J call TRBJ1-1; no reliable D call. The V gene's germline CDR1 is SGHDN and CDR2 FVKESK. Trimming shortened V by 1 base and J by 1 base, and 4 bases separated the two germline ends. The CDR3 has 13 residues. CDR3 sequence (DNA): TGTGCCAGCAGCCAAGGACAGAACACTGAAGCTTTCTTT. This gives the protein CASSQGQNTEAFF.

The CDR3 DNA reads TGTGCCAGCAGCTTGGTTACAGGGGACTATGGCTACACCTTC. Amino acid sequence: CASSLVTGDYGYTF. This chain joins TRBV5-4 and TRBJ1-2; the match to TRBD1 covers 7 bases. V shed 0 bases, J shed 3 bases, and the junction held 2 bases outside the gene matches. This CDR3 region has 14 residues. The germline CDR1 and CDR2 sequences are SGHNT and YYREEE (reference sequence).

V gene TRBV28 combines with J gene TRBJ1-4, with TRBD1 matching over 7 bases. The CDR3 loop spans 16 amino acids. The V gene end was trimmed by 5 bases and the J gene end by 0 bases; junction bases not matched to a gene: 6. Germline V gene data show CDR1 as MDHEN and CDR2 as SYDVKM. Here the CDR3 reads CASSTRQGATNEKLFF. CDR3 sequence (DNA): TGTGCCAGCAGTACTCGACAGGGAGCAACTAATGAAAAACTGTTTTTT.

This clone came up once. The J gene is TRBJ1-4, the V gene TRBV28, with TRBD1 as a possible D gene (5 bases). CDR1 is MDHEN and CDR2 is SYDVKM in the germline V gene. Between the trimmed V and J ends, which lost 3 bases and 8 bases, there was a span of 25 bases. CDR3 length: 18 residues. The CDR3 sequence: CASSFISSQGAEWEKLFF. Here the CDR3 DNA reads TGTGCCAGCAGTTTTATAAGTTCGCAGGGCGCTGAGTGGGAAAAACTGTTTTTT.